Below, one T cell receptor (beta chain) is given with its context. Its antigen is undetermined. This table comes from immunoSEQ multiplex PCR, and its TCRdb copy is limited to in-frame clones, with some not included. The sample gives 400,000 to 450,000 clones, 80% to 95% of which show up once; about 4.1% is in the top ten. The data are from a study of Ad26.COV2.S vaccination and SARS-CoV-2 variants. Treatment described: around 19 received Ad26.COV2.S at low or high dose, single or two shots; roughly five received placebo; per-sample allocation not given. Specimen acquisition occurred on day 63 following the initial vaccine or placebo injection. Germline V gene sequence: CDR1 KGHDR, CDR2 SFDVKD. The CDR3 is made up of 11 amino acids. The V and J ends lost 4 bases and 2 bases respectively, with 0 bases between them. Overall study findings and caveats: TCR breadth and depth estimates may have understated total T cell responses.

The J gene is TRBJ2-3, the V gene TRBV24-1; D not resolved. The TCR was taken from a person aged 18-65 years who received the Ad26.COV2.S COVID-19 vaccine or a placebo. The source was peripheral blood, collected in a trial of Ad26.COV2.S vaccine versus placebo. The CDR3 DNA reads TGTGCCACCAGTGACACAGATACGCAGTATTTT. Translated, it gives CATSDTDTQYF.